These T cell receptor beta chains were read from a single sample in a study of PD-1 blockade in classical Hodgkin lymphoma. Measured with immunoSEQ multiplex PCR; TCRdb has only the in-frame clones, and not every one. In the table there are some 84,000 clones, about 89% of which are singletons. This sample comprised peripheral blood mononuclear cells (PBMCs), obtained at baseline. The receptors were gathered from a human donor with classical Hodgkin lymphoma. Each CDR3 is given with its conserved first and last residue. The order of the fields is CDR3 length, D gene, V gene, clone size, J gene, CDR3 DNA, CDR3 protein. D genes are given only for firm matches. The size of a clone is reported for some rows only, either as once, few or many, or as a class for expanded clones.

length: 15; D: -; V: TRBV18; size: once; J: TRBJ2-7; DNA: TGTGCCAGCTCACCACAGGATGGCAGCTTATACGAGCAGTACTTC; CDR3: CASSPQDGSLYEQYF
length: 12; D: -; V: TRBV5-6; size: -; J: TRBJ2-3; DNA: TGTGCCAGCAGAGGGAGCACAGATACGCAGTATTTT; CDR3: CASRGSTDTQYF
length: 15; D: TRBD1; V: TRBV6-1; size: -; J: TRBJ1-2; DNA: TGTGCCAGCAGTGAAATGGCAGGGGGGGTCTATGGCTACACCTTC; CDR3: CASSEMAGGVYGYTF
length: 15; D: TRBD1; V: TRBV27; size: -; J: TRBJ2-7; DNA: TGTGCCAGCACCCCAACAGGGGCTAGCTCCTACGAGCAGTACTTC; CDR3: CASTPTGASSYEQYF
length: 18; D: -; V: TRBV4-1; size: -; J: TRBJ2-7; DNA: TGCGCCAGCAGCCAAGATTGGGTGGGCCGGAAACCAGCCTACGAGCAGTACTTC; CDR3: CASSQDWVGRKPAYEQYF
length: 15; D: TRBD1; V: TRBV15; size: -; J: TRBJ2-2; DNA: TGTGCCACCAGCAGAGTAGGGACAGACACCGGGGAGCTGTTTTTT; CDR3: CATSRVGTDTGELFF
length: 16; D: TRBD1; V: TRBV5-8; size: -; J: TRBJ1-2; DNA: TGTGCCAGCAGCTTGGTGTCCGGGACAGGGGGCTATGGCTACACCTTC; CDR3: CASSLVSGTGGYGYTF
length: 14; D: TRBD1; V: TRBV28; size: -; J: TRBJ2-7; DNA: TGTGCCAGCATGTCCGGGACAGGGGGCTACGAGCAGTACTTC; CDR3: CASMSGTGGYEQYF
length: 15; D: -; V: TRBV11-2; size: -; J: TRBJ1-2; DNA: TGTGCCAGCAGCTTAGAGGCAGATTTAGACTATGGCTACACCTTC; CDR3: CASSLEADLDYGYTF
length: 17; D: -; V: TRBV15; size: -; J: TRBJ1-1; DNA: TGTGCCACCAGCAGACCGCCCGGGACAAAGATGAACACTGAAGCTTTCTTT; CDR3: CATSRPPGTKMNTEAFF
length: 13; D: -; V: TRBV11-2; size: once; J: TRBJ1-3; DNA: TGTGCCAGCAGCTTAGGACAGGGAAACACCATATATTTT; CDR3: CASSLGQGNTIYF
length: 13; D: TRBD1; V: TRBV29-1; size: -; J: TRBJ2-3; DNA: TGCAGCGGAAAAGGGGGCCTCACAGATACGCAGTATTTT; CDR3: CSGKGGLTDTQYF
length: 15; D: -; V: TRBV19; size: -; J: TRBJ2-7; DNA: TGTGCCAGTAGTATAGGCGGCGGGAACTCCTACGAGCAGTACTTC; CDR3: CASSIGGGNSYEQYF
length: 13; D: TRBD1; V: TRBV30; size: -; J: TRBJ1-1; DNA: TGTGCCTGGGGGGGACAGATGAACACTGAAGCTTTCTTT; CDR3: CAWGGQMNTEAFF
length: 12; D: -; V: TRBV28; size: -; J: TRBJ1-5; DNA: TGTGCCAGCAGGGGGGCAGGCCAGCCCCAGCATTTT; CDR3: CASRGAGQPQHF
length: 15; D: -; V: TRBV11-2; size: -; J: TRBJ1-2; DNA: TGTGCCAGCAGCTTAGGCAGGGGTAATAACTATGGCTACACCTTC; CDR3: CASSLGRGNNYGYTF
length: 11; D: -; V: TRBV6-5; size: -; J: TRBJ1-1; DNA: TGTGCCAGCAGTTTGGGGCGGGAAGCTTTCTTT; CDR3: CASSLGREAFF
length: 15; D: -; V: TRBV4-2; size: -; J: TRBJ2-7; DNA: TGTGCCAGCAGCCAAGATTTTACGGTTACCTACGAGCAGTACTTC; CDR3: CASSQDFTVTYEQYF
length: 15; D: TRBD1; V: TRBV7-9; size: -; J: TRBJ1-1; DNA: TGTGCCAGCAGCGGCGGGGACAGGATGAACACTGAAGCTTTCTTT; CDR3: CASSGGDRMNTEAFF
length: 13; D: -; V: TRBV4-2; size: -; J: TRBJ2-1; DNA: TGTGCCAGCAGCCAAGAGGGCGGGAATGAGCAGTTCTTC; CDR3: CASSQEGGNEQFF
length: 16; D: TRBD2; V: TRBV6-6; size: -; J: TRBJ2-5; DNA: TGTGCCAGCAGGGAACTAGCGGGAGCGCCCCAAGAGACCCAGTACTTC; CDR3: CASRELAGAPQETQYF
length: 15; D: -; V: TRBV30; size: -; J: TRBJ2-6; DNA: TGTGCCTGGGAACCCCGCTTGGTTGGGGCCAACGTCCTGACTTTC; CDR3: CAWEPRLVGANVLTF
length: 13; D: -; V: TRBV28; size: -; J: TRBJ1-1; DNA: TGTGCCAGCACCAGACAGCGCAACACTGAAGCTTTCTTT; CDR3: CASTRQRNTEAFF
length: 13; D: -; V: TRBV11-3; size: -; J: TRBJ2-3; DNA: TGTGCCAGCAGCCCAAGGGGGTCAGATACGCAGTATTTT; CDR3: CASSPRGSDTQYF
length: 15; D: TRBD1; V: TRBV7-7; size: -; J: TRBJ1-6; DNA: TGTGCCAGCAGCCCAGGACAGGGGAAGGGTTCACCCCTCCACTTT; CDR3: CASSPGQGKGSPLHF
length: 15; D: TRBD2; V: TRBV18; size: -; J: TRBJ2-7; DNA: TGTGCCAGCTCACCCCCGACTAGCGGGCCTTACGAGCAGTACTTC; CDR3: CASSPPTSGPYEQYF
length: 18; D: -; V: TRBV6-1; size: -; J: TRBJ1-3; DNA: TGTGCCAGCAGTGAAGCGCTTTTGGGCTCGGCCTCTGGAAACACCATATATTTT; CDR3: CASSEALLGSASGNTIYF
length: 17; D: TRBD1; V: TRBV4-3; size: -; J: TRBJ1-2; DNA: TGCGCCAGCAGCTTCAGCCCCAGCCAGGGGGACCACTATGGCTACACCTTC; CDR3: CASSFSPSQGDHYGYTF
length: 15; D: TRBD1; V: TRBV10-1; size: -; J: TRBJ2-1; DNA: TGCGCCAGCAGTCCCTCCGGGACAGGGAACAATGAGCAGTTCTTC; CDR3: CASSPSGTGNNEQFF
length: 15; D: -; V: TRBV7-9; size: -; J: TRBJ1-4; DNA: TGTGCCAGCAGCTTAGGTCGGGGCGGGGATGAAAAACTGTTTTTT; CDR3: CASSLGRGGDEKLFF
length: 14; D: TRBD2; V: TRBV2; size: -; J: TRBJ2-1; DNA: TGTGCCAGCAAAAAGCGGGAGGGAGACAATGAGCAGTTCTTC; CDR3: CASKKREGDNEQFF
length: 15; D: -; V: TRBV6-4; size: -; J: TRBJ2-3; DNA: TGTGCCAGCAGTGAGAAGCTGGATTTTACAGATACGCAGTATTTT; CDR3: CASSEKLDFTDTQYF
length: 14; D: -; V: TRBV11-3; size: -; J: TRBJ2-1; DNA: TGTGCCAGCAGCTTAAGTGGAGAACCCAATGAGCAGTTCTTC; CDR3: CASSLSGEPNEQFF
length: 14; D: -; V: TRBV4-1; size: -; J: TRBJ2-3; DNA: TGCGCCAGCAGCCAAGCCGGCGAGGCGGATACGCAGTATTTT; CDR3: CASSQAGEADTQYF
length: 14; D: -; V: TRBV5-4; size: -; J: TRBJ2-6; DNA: TGTGCCAGCAGACCAGGGTACGGGGCCAACGTCCTGACTTTC; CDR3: CASRPGYGANVLTF
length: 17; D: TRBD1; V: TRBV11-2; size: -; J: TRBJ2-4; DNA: TGTGCCAGCAGCTTCGCGACAGGGTCATTAGCCAAAAACATTCAGTACTTC; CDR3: CASSFATGSLAKNIQYF
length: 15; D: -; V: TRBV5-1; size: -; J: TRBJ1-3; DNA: TGCGCCAGCCAAGCCGACGGTAGCTCTGGAAACACCATATATTTT; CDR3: CASQADGSSGNTIYF
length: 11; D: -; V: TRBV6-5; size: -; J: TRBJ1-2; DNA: TGTGCCAGCGGGCCAGGCTATGGCTACACCTTC; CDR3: CASGPGYGYTF
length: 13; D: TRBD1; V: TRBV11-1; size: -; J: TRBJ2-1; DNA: TGTGCCAGCAGCTTAGGACAGGGCCCACGCGAGTTCTTC; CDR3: CASSLGQGPREFF
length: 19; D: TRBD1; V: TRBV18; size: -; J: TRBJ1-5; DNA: TGTGCCAGCTCACGTTACACGACAGGGATGGCCCATAGCAATCAGCCCCAGCATTTT; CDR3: CASSRYTTGMAHSNQPQHF